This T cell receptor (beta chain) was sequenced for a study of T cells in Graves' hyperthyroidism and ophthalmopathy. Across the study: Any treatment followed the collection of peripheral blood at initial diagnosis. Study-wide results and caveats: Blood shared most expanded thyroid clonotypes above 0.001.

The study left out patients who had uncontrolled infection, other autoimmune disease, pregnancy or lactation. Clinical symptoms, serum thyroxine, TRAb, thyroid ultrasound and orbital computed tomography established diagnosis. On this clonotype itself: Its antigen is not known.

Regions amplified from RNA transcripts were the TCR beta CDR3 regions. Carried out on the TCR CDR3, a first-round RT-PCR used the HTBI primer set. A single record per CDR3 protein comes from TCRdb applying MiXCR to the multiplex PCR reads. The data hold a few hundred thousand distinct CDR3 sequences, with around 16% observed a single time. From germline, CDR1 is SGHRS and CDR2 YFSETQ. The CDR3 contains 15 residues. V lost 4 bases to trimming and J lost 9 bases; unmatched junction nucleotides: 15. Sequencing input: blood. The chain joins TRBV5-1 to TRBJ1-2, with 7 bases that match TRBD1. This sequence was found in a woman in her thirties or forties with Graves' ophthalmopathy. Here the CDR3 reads CASSTLGTATLRYTF. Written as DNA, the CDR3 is TGCGCCAGCAGCACTCTGGGGACAGCCACTCTTCGCTACACCTTC.